The clone carrying this T cell receptor beta chain was observed a handful of times. TCRdb's copy holds only in-frame clones and misses some; the assay was immunoSEQ multiplex PCR. Of about 180,000 clones listed, roughly 81% are singletons. From germline, CDR1 is SGHRS and CDR2 YFSETQ. V lost 0 bases and J 3 bases, leaving 7 bases between the germline ends. This CDR3 region has 13 residues. This specimen comes from a study of blood T cell repertoires in COVID-19. This receptor was obtained from a woman of 80 years or more with COVID-19, enrolled during active disease. Sequences were obtained from peripheral blood. The V call is TRBV5-1, the J call TRBJ2-7, with D possibly being TRBD2 (6 bases). CDR3 sequence: CASSLEDYYEQYF. CDR3 nucleotides: TGCGCCAGCAGCTTGGAGGACTACTACGAGCAGTACTTC.